Given below is one T cell receptor (beta chain) in context. This record comes from a study of cytomegalovirus exposure and HLA in healthy donors. Primers: 60 Vbeta forward and 13 Jbeta reverse. Method: immunoSEQ multiplex PCR; TCRdb's copy keeps in-frame clones and lacks some. Among about 160,000 clones listed, roughly 79% were seen once. Germline V lookup: CDR1 KGHSH, CDR2 LQKENI. This CDR3 is built from 16 residues. The trim removed 0 bases at V and 6 bases at J, leaving 9 bases unmatched. Sequenced input: PBMCs. The clonotype was recovered from a woman aged 50 to 65 in good health and CMV-seronegative. The rearrangement joins TRBV18 to TRBJ2-5, with 8 nucleotides matching TRBD2. CDR3 nucleotide sequence: TGTGCCAGCTCACCACCCCCAGCGGGAGTACTACAGACCCAGTACTTC. Translating it yields CASSPPPAGVLQTQYF.